The T cell receptor (beta chain) under discussion was sequenced for a study of tumor and adjacent non-tumor tissue in lung cancer. Findings of the study overall: Top 100 clones took a larger repertoire share in normal lung. Tumor tissue had significantly higher TCR diversity than normal lung. Tumor TCR diversity, when higher, was linked to shorter survival.

Looked up from germline, CDR1 is MNHEY and CDR2 is SVGAGI. This CDR3 region has 14 residues. Three rounds of nested PCR, following a modified ARM-PCR protocol, produced the TCRbeta library. TCRdb reprocessed the multiplex PCR reads with MiXCR, giving one entry per CDR3 protein. The data contain about 200,000 distinct CDR3 sequences, 71% of them singletons. About this clonotype itself: Antigen specificity is unknown. One end of the junction varies from germline; a read error may be responsible.

RNA was extracted from bulk tissue without any cell sorting. Sequencing was done on a sample of lung tumor tissue. The receptor comes from a man aged 55 to 70 with non-small cell lung cancer. This rearrangement joins TRBV6-5 to TRBJ2-7, with D possibly being TRBD1 (5 bases). The chain's CDR3 is CASSPVTEVDEQYF. The CDR3, as DNA: TGTGCCAGCAGTCCGGTGACAGAGGTGGACGAACAGTACTTC.